The clone carrying this T cell receptor (beta chain) was seen more than once but under ten times. The antigen is unknown. Generated by immunoSEQ multiplex PCR, the TCRdb table keeps only in-frame clones and is missing some. The profile covers over 30,000 clones, with roughly four fifths appearing a single time and roughly 6.1% taken by the ten largest. V lost 5 bases to trimming and J lost 2 bases, with 18 bases between them. CDR1 is SGHDT, CDR2 YYEEEE, per germline. There are 16 residues in the CDR3. Patient tissue came from resections in Japan or China, 2014–2017. Two lung cancer pathologists independently confirmed each histologic diagnosis. The data belong to a study of immune evolution from preneoplasia to lung adenocarcinoma. Findings and caveats of the study: Highest clonality occurred in KRAS-mutant, not EGFR-mutant or double wild-type, nodules.

The clonotype comes from a person aged 55 to 70 with lung adenocarcinoma. The V and J genes are TRBV5-6 and TRBJ2-3, with D possibly being TRBD2 (5 bases). Sequenced sample: FFPE invasive lung adenocarcinoma tissue. The CDR3 spells CASSPVNRGLTDTQYF. In nucleotides, the CDR3 is TGTGCCAGCAGTCCGGTGAACCGCGGGCTCACAGATACGCAGTATTTT.